One sample yielded the 21 T cell receptor beta chains listed below, sequenced in a study of technical replicates of blood from a handful of donors. The assay was immunoSEQ multiplex PCR, and TCRdb's table has in-frame clones only and misses some. The sample consists of under 90,000 clones, 93% of them appearing once. Sequenced material: T cells isolated from PBMCs. The receptors were sampled from a human donor in good health.

The chain uses TRBV2 and TRBJ2-3; 10 bases line up with TRBD2. Losses at the gene ends were 2 bases for V and 9 bases for J; bases not matched to a gene: 11. The CDR3 runs to 16 residues. In germline, CDR1 is SNHLY, CDR2 FYNNEI. The CDR3 reads CASSEIVLAGDGTQYF. The DNA of the CDR3 is TGTGCCAGCAGTGAAATAGTTCTAGCGGGGGATGGGACGCAGTATTTT. The full variable domain, rest sourced from reference TRBV2 and TRBJ2-3, is EPEVTQTPSHQVTQMGQEVILRCVPISNHLYFYWYRQILGQKVEFLVSFYNNEISEKSEIFDDQFSVERPDGSNFTLKIRSTKLEDSAMYFCASSEIVLAGDGTQYFGPGTRLTVL.

The gene calls are TRBV9 and TRBJ2-7; TRBD1 matches at 7 bases. The CDR3 consists of 14 residues. Germline values: CDR1 SGDLS, CDR2 YYNGEE. V shed 1 base and J 3 bases; nucleotides not matched to a gene: 4. The CDR3 DNA follows: TGTGCCAGCAGCGTAAAGGGGACAGACTACGAGCAGTACTTC. It is translated as CASSVKGTDYEQYF.

The rearrangement links TRBV11-3 to TRBJ2-2, with 10 bases identical to TRBD1. Germline CDR1 SGHNT, CDR2 YENEEA. The V and J ends lost 5 bases and 5 bases, in that order; junction bases with no gene match: 5. The CDR3 is 15 amino acids. The CDR3 nucleotides read TGTGCCAGCAGCAGTGACAGGGGGCAAACCGGGGAGCTGTTTTTT. Translation: CASSSDRGQTGELFF.

The chain links TRBV10-3 to TRBJ1-2, with D maybe TRBD1 (5 bases). Germline V gives CDR1 ENHRY, CDR2 SYGVKD. The CDR3 contains 14 residues. Trimming left V 0 bases short and J 6 bases short, with 11 bases between. The CDR3 DNA is TGTGCCATCAGTGAGTCGTCGGGGGTCGATGGCTACACCTTC. Protein: CAISESSGVDGYTF.

The chain links TRBV5-1 to TRBJ2-7; 7 bases agree with TRBD1. The junction had 9 bases not matched to a gene; V was cut back by 3 bases and J by 0 bases. Germline CDR1 SGHRS, CDR2 YFSETQ. This CDR3 region has 16 residues. CDR3 bases: TGCGCCAGCAGCTCAACACCTGGGACAGCCTCCTACGAGCAGTACTTC. Amino acids: CASSSTPGTASYEQYF.

This chain links TRBV9 with TRBJ2-7; 14 positions agree with TRBD2. CDR3 size: 15 residues. V trimming: 2 bases; J trimming: 7 bases; junction bases outside the gene matches: 5. Germline V lookup: CDR1 SGDLS, CDR2 YYNGEE. CDR3 nucleotides: TGTGCCAGCAGCGTGGGGACTAGCGGGGGCACAGAGCAGTACTTC. Amino acids: CASSVGTSGGTEQYF.

The chain recombines TRBV27 with TRBJ2-6; D unclear. V lost 1 base, J lost 0 bases, and 13 bases lay in between. Looked up from germline, CDR1 is MNHEY and CDR2 is SMNVEV (reference sequence). The CDR3 is made up of 18 amino acids. CDR3 protein: CASSLWPIPSSGANVLTF. For the CDR3, the DNA is TGTGCCAGCAGTTTATGGCCCATCCCTAGCTCTGGGGCCAACGTCCTGACTTTC.

The rearrangement joins TRBV11-2 to TRBJ2-5; 10 nucleotides agree with TRBD1. Germline V CDR1 and CDR2: SGHAT, FQNNGV. This CDR3 is 16 amino acids long. The ends lost 5 bases at V and 5 bases at J; junction bases unmatched: 11. This chain's CDR3 is CASSTERDRGWETQYF. DNA for the CDR3: TGTGCCAGCAGCACAGAGAGGGACAGGGGTTGGGAGACCCAGTACTTC.

The chain combines TRBV28 with TRBJ2-3, with 7 positions matching TRBD2. Unmatched junction bases numbered 8, after V lost 5 bases and J lost 3 bases. Germline values: CDR1 MDHEN, CDR2 SYDVKM. The CDR3 has 15 amino acids. The CDR3 sequence: CASSPLSGETDTQYF. The CDR3 DNA is TGTGCCAGCAGTCCTCTGAGCGGGGAAACAGATACGCAGTATTTT.

The chain uses TRBV9 and TRBJ1-3; 8 positions agree with TRBD1. This CDR3 comprises 17 residues. Trimming removed 2 bases from V and 0 bases from J; junction bases left unmatched: 7. Germline CDR1 SGDLS, CDR2 YYNGEE. The CDR3 loop is CASSVPTDRGSGNTIYF. In nucleotides, the CDR3 is TGTGCCAGCAGCGTCCCAACAGACAGGGGCTCTGGAAACACCATATATTTT.

This sequence joins TRBV27 and TRBJ1-2, with D perhaps TRBD1 (6 bases). V lost 5 bases, J lost 8 bases, and 15 bases lay in between. Germline V gene lookup returns CDR1 MNHEY and CDR2 SMNVEV (reference sequence). This CDR3 is 13 amino acids long. CDR3 amino acids: CASSQDSARGYTF. In DNA form, the CDR3 reads TGTGCCAGCAGTCAGGACAGCGCTAGGGGCTACACCTTC.

This rearrangement joins TRBV11-2 to TRBJ1-1; a possible D gene is TRBD1 (5 bases). Germline V gene data show CDR1 as SGHAT and CDR2 as FQNNGV. This CDR3 has 16 amino acids. Between the trimmed V and J ends, which lost 3 bases and 10 bases, there was a span of 24 bases. The CDR3 is CASSFGPLGGERGAFF. CDR3 nucleotides: TGTGCCAGCAGCTTCGGTCCCCTGGGGGGGGAAAGAGGAGCTTTCTTT. Together with reference TRBV11-2 and TRBJ1-1, the CDR3 gives the full variable domain: EAGVAQSPRYKIIEKRQSVAFWCNPISGHATLYWYQQILGQGPKLLIQFQNNGVVDDSQLPKDRFSAERLKGVDSTLKIQPAKLEDSAVYLCASSFGPLGGERGAFFGQGTRLTVV.

The rearrangement uses TRBV6-5 and TRBJ2-7; 7 bases align to TRBD2. Germline CDR1 MNHEY, CDR2 SVGAGI. The V gene end was trimmed by 2 bases and the J gene end by 4 bases; junction bases not matched to a gene: 8. The CDR3 is made up of 15 amino acids. The CDR3 protein is CASSYAGGYEYEQYF. Written as DNA, the CDR3 is TGTGCCAGCAGTTACGCCGGGGGGTATGAGTACGAGCAGTACTTC.

The chain recombines TRBV7-7 with TRBJ2-7, with 9 bases lining up with TRBD1. Germline V gene lookup returns CDR1 SSHAT and CDR2 FNYEAQ (reference sequence). The CDR3 covers 13 residues. The V and J ends lost 5 bases and 5 bases, in that order; junction bases with no gene match: 4. CDR3: CASSHGQGNEQYF. For the CDR3, the DNA is TGTGCCAGCAGCCATGGACAGGGGAACGAGCAGTACTTC. Combining the CDR3 with reference TRBV7-7 and TRBJ2-7 gives the whole variable domain GAGVSQSPRYKVTKRGQDVTLRCDPISSHATLYWYQQALGQGPEFLTYFNYEAQPDKSGLPSDRFSAERPEGSISTLTIQRTEQRDSAMYRCASSHGQGNEQYFGPGTRLTVT.

The chain couples TRBV6-5 to TRBJ1-5, with 7 nucleotides matching TRBD1. Per germline, CDR1 MNHEY and CDR2 SVGAGI. This CDR3 region has 14 residues. Unmatched junction bases numbered 3, after V lost 3 bases and J lost 4 bases. The CDR3, as DNA: TGTGCCAGCAGTTATCTACAGGGGAATCAGCCCCAGCATTTT. Its protein is CASSYLQGNQPQHF.

The chain joins TRBV5-1 to TRBJ2-7; 8 bases fit TRBD2. Per the germline V gene, CDR1 is SGHRS and CDR2 is YFSETQ. The J segment lost 1 base and the V segment lost 0 bases, leaving 3 bases of the junction unmatched. The CDR3 consists of 15 residues. CDR3 sequence: CASSLGLALSYEQYF. In DNA, the CDR3 is TGCGCCAGCAGCTTGGGACTAGCGCTATCCTACGAGCAGTACTTC.

This rearrangement joins TRBV9 to TRBJ2-5; 7 bases match TRBD1. Germline assignment: CDR1 SGDLS and CDR2 YYNGEE. The CDR3 is made up of 17 amino acids. Unmatched junction bases numbered 15, after V lost 3 bases and J lost 4 bases. This CDR3 reads CASSAHQGQRGLETQYF. The CDR3, as DNA: TGTGCCAGCAGCGCCCATCAGGGACAGAGAGGGCTAGAGACCCAGTACTTC.

This chain joins TRBV4-1 and TRBJ1-1; D is undetermined. V was shortened by 0 bases and J by 3 bases, with 14 bases between the two germline ends. Germline-derived CDR1 and CDR2 are MGHRA and YSYEKL. The CDR3 has 16 amino acids. The CDR3 loop reads CASSQEFAASYTEAFF. For the CDR3, the DNA is TGCGCCAGCAGCCAAGAGTTCGCGGCCAGCTACACTGAAGCTTTCTTT.

The V and J genes are TRBV2 and TRBJ1-4; 10 bases match TRBD1. The CDR3 has 19 amino acids. CDR1 is SNHLY, CDR2 FYNNEI, per germline. V lost 5 bases, J lost 6 bases, and 18 bases stayed unmatched. The CDR3 DNA follows: TGTGCCAGCAGTACATACGCGCAGGTGACAGGGGGCGGGGATGAAAAACTGTTTTTT. Encoded protein: CASSTYAQVTGGGDEKLFF.

V gene TRBV6-5 combines with J gene TRBJ1-1, with a possible D match to TRBD1 (6 bases). Trimming took 6 bases from V and 2 from J, leaving 13 bases between them. The CDR3 sequence is 14 residues long. Germline V gene data show CDR1 as MNHEY and CDR2 as SVGAGI. CDR3 DNA: TGTGCCAGCAGGATACAGGGTCGTAACACTGAAGCTTTCTTT. It specifies CASRIQGRNTEAFF.

The chain uses TRBV30 and TRBJ2-3, with a possible D match to TRBD2 (7 bases). The ends were cut back, 0 bases at V and 6 bases at J, with 13 bases in the middle. CDR3 size: 14 residues. Germline CDR1 is GTSNPN and CDR2 is SVGIG (reference sequence). This chain's CDR3 is CAWSVRGAWDTQYF. The CDR3 region has the DNA TGTGCCTGGAGTGTCCGGGGGGCCTGGGATACGCAGTATTTT.